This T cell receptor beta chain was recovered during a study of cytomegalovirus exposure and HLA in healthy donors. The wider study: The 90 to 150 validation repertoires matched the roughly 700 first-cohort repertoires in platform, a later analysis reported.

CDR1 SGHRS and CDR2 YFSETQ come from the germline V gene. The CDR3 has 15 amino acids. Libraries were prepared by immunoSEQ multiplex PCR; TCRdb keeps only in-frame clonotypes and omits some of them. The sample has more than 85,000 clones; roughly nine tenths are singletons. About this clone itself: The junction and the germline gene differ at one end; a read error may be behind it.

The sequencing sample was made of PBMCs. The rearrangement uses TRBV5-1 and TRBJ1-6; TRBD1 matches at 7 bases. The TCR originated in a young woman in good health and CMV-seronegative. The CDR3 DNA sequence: TGCGCCAGCAGCCACGGGACAGAAGATAATTCAGCCCTCCACTTT. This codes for CASSHGTEDNSALHF.